Each of the 28 T cell receptor beta chains below was sequenced from the same sample in a study of blood T cell repertoires in COVID-19. TCRdb's table, derived via immunoSEQ multiplex PCR, lists solely in-frame clones and lacks some. The sample has 200,000 to 300,000 clones, 70% to 90% seen once. The sample consisted of peripheral blood. These receptors were collected from a man older than 75 with acute or convalescent COVID-19.

The chain is built from TRBV7-2 and TRBJ2-1; 7 bases map to TRBD1. The V gene end was trimmed by 5 bases and the J gene end by 0 bases; junction bases not matched to a gene: 1. Per germline, CDR1 SGHTA and CDR2 FQGNSA. CDR3 length: 14 amino acids. CDR3 amino acids: CASSRDSSYNEQFF. The CDR3 DNA is TGTGCCAGCAGCCGGGACAGCTCCTACAATGAGCAGTTCTTC.

This clone was recorded once. The V call is TRBV7-3, the J call TRBJ2-2; TRBD2 matches at 7 bases. Per the germline V gene, CDR1 is SGHTA and CDR2 is FQGTGA. This CDR3 is 15 amino acids long. After removal of 3 bases from V and 3 bases from J, the junction contained 4 bases not matched to a gene. The CDR3 nucleotides read TGTGCCAGCAGCTTGCCCGGGGGGTACACCGGGGAGCTGTTTTTT. It translates to CASSLPGGYTGELFF.

This chain links TRBV19 with TRBJ1-1; D might be TRBD1 (5 bases). V gave up 6 bases and J gave up 0 bases, with 8 bases separating them. CDR3 length equals 13 residues. CDR1 and CDR2 from the germline V gene are LNHDA and SQIVND (reference sequence). CDR3 DNA: TGTGCCAGTAGCCCGACAGTGAACACTGAAGCTTTCTTT. This codes for CASSPTVNTEAFF.

This clone was detected once. The V and J genes are TRBV2 and TRBJ2-1; 9 nucleotides align to TRBD2. CDR3 length: 15 amino acids. V shed 5 bases, J shed 3 bases, and the junction held 5 bases outside the gene matches. Germline V gene lookup returns CDR1 SNHLY and CDR2 FYNNEI. CDR3 in amino acids: CASSSGGTVYNEQFF. The CDR3 DNA reads as TGTGCCAGCAGTAGCGGGGGGACTGTCTACAATGAGCAGTTCTTC.

The chain is built from TRBV7-9 and TRBJ2-1; 8 bases map to TRBD1. In germline, CDR1 is SEHNR, CDR2 FQNEAQ (reference sequence). Trimming took 4 bases from V and 7 from J; bases not matched to a gene: 9. The CDR3 is made up of 15 amino acids. The chain's CDR3 is CASSSSGQGPNEQFF. The CDR3 coding sequence is TGTGCCAGCAGCTCGAGTGGACAGGGCCCGAATGAGCAGTTCTTC.

The gene calls are TRBV3-1 (or the pseudogene TRBV3-2) and TRBJ2-7; 8 nucleotides align to TRBD2. The germline gives CDR1 LGHDT, CDR2 YNNKEL (reference sequence). The CDR3 consists of 15 residues. The V segment lost 2 bases and the J segment 0 bases; nucleotides outside the gene matches: 3. In DNA, the CDR3 is TGTGCCAGCAGCCAAAGCGGGAGTGGCTCCTACGAGCAGTACTTC. Residues: CASSQSGSGSYEQYF.

This sequence joins TRBV6-5 and TRBJ1-2, with D possibly being TRBD1 (5 bases). The CDR3 is 13 amino acids. Per germline, CDR1 MNHEY and CDR2 SVGAGI. The germline V and J ends were trimmed by 6 bases and 2 bases, with 10 bases remaining between them. The CDR3 nucleotides are TGTGCCAGCAGCGCAGGGCGAAACTATGGCTACACCTTC. It translates to CASSAGRNYGYTF.

The V and J genes are TRBV7-2 and TRBJ2-5; TRBD1 agrees at 11 bases. This CDR3 region has 15 residues. V lost 6 bases to trimming and J lost 4 bases; unmatched junction nucleotides: 7. The germline gives CDR1 SGHTA, CDR2 FQGNSA. Written as DNA, the CDR3 is TGTGCCAGCAGGCGACCGGGGACAGGGGGAGAGACCCAGTACTTC. This sequence encodes CASRRPGTGGETQYF.

The chain recombines TRBV3-1 (or the pseudogene TRBV3-2) with TRBJ2-2, with D maybe TRBD1 (5 bases). Between the trimmed V and J ends, which lost 4 bases and 6 bases, there was a span of 9 bases. From germline, CDR1 is LGHDT and CDR2 YNNKEL (reference sequence). The CDR3 extends over 13 amino acids. In nucleotides, the CDR3 is TGTGCCAGCAGCCTAGTGGGGCCCGGGGAGCTGTTTTTT. Encoded protein: CASSLVGPGELFF.

This rearrangement joins TRBV5-5 to TRBJ2-3, with a possible D match to TRBD2 (5 bases). The CDR3 loop spans 13 amino acids. V lost 4 bases to trimming and J lost 6 bases, with 12 bases between them. Germline V gives CDR1 SGHKS, CDR2 YYEKEE (reference sequence). The CDR3 reads CASSLGLPDTQYF. In DNA, the CDR3 is TGTGCCAGCAGCCTAGGACTGCCGGATACGCAGTATTTT.

The genes are TRBV7-2 and TRBJ1-1; a weak D match, TRBD1 (5 bases). The V end lost 2 bases, the J end lost 4 bases, and 17 bases lay between the germline ends. This CDR3 is 16 amino acids long. Germline CDR1 reads SGHTA; CDR2 reads FQGNSA. The CDR3 here is CASSLFSGEESTEAFF. The CDR3 DNA is TGTGCCAGCAGCTTATTTTCGGGGGAGGAGTCCACTGAAGCTTTCTTT. The full variable domain, with the rest looked up from reference TRBV7-2 and TRBJ1-1, is GAGVSQSPSNKVTEKGKDVELRCDPISGHTALYWYRQSLGQGLEFLIYFQGNSAPDKSGLPSDRFSAERTGGSVSTLTIQRTQQEDSAVYLCASSLFSGEESTEAFFGQGTRLTVV.

V usage is TRBV7-2 and J usage is TRBJ2-7, with 12 nucleotides matching TRBD2. CDR3 length: 15 residues. CDR1 and CDR2 from the germline V gene are SGHTA and FQGNSA. With V trimmed by 3 bases and J by 4 bases, 4 bases remained unmatched. CDR3 sequence reads: CASSLTSGSQYEQYF. The CDR3 DNA sequence: TGTGCCAGCAGCTTGACTAGCGGGAGTCAATACGAGCAGTACTTC.

This clone was seen just once. This chain links TRBV29-1 with TRBJ1-2; maybe TRBD1 (6 bases). This CDR3 contains 14 residues. Germline V CDR1 and CDR2: SQVTM, ANQGSEA. Trimming cost V 0 bases and J 2 bases, with 10 bases left between them. As DNA, the CDR3 is TGCAGCGTTGAAGACACGGGACAAAACTATGGCTACACCTTC. Translation gives CSVEDTGQNYGYTF. Complete variable domain (other parts from reference TRBV29-1 and TRBJ1-2): SAVISQKPSRDICQRGTSLTIQCQVDSQVTMMFWYRQQPGQSLTLIATANQGSEATYESGFVIDKFPISRPNLTFSTLTVSNMSPEDSSIYLCSVEDTGQNYGYTFGSGTRLTVV.

This chain uses TRBV6-2 or TRBV6-3 with TRBJ1-5; D possibly corresponds to TRBD1 (6 bases). CDR3 length equals 17 residues. The ends were cut back, 1 base at V and 3 bases at J, with 16 bases in the middle. CDR1 and CDR2 from the germline V gene are MNHEY and SVGEGT. In DNA, the CDR3 is TGTGCCAGCAGTTACTTTGCTGGCAGGGGAACCAATCAGCCCCAGCATTTT. This translates into CASSYFAGRGTNQPQHF.

This chain uses TRBV11-2 with TRBJ2-5, with 9 nucleotides matching TRBD1. With V trimmed by 3 bases and J by 4 bases, 3 bases remained unmatched. This CDR3 region has 14 residues. CDR1 is SGHAT, CDR2 FQNNGV, per germline. CDR3 sequence reads: CASSFRQGGETQYF. CDR3 DNA: TGTGCCAGCAGCTTTAGACAGGGGGGAGAGACCCAGTACTTC.

The genes are TRBV27 and TRBJ1-5, with TRBD1 as a possible D gene (5 bases). V lost 6 bases, J lost 0 bases, and 12 bases lay in between. This CDR3 is built from 15 residues. Germline V lookup: CDR1 MNHEY, CDR2 SMNVEV (reference sequence). CDR3 protein: CASRNGAYSNQPQHF. In DNA, the CDR3 is TGTGCCAGCAGAAATGGGGCCTATAGCAATCAGCCCCAGCATTTT.

This clone was seen a few times. J is TRBJ1-4 and V is TRBV19; D is perhaps TRBD1 (6 bases). CDR3 length: 16 amino acids. CDR1 and CDR2 (germline): LNHDA, SQIVND (reference sequence). V was trimmed by 10 bases and J by 5 bases, leaving 23 bases between them. DNA of the CDR3: TGTGCCACATCATCGGGGTCGGCAGGGGCCAATGAAAAACTGTTTTTT. Translation: CATSSGSAGANEKLFF.

This chain joins TRBV7-2 and TRBJ2-7; the match to TRBD2 covers 14 bases. The CDR3 sequence is 16 residues long. Trimming took 4 bases from V and 5 from J; bases not matched to a gene: 7. CDR1 and CDR2 (germline): SGHTA, FQGNSA. CDR3: CASSSRLAGGPDEQYF. The CDR3 region has the DNA TGTGCCAGCAGCTCCCGACTAGCGGGAGGGCCCGACGAGCAGTACTTC.

This sequence joins TRBV29-1 and TRBJ2-3; 11 bases line up with TRBD2. Looked up from germline, CDR1 is SQVTM and CDR2 is ANQGSEA. The CDR3 spans 15 residues. With 3 bases clipped from V and 4 bases from J, the junction kept 6 bases outside the gene matches. CDR3 nucleotide sequence: TGCAGCGTTGATCGGCTAGCGGGGGGTTCAGATACGCAGTATTTT. It encodes CSVDRLAGGSDTQYF.

The V gene is TRBV28, the J gene TRBJ1-2; D is unclear. The V end was cut by 5 bases, the J end by 4 bases, with 17 bases between. This CDR3 has 15 residues. From germline, CDR1 is MDHEN and CDR2 SYDVKM. CDR3 nucleotide sequence: TGTGCCAGCAGTCCTTCATCACCTCGACTCTATGGCTACACCTTC. This encodes CASSPSSPRLYGYTF.

The chain is built from TRBV18 and TRBJ1-2; a possible D gene is TRBD1 (5 bases). CDR3 size: 13 residues. CDR1 is KGHSH, CDR2 LQKENI, per germline. V shed 3 bases and J shed 6 bases, with 11 bases lying between them. As DNA, the CDR3 is TGTGCCAGCTCACCGGACGGGGGGAATGGCTACACCTTC. It specifies CASSPDGGNGYTF.

In regard to this clone: Other DNA sequences in this specimen translate into the identical CDR3. The chain has TRBV7-9 and TRBJ2-2; D not certain. CDR3 length: 12 residues. The germline V and J ends were trimmed by 5 bases and 9 bases, with 10 bases remaining between them. CDR1 is SEHNR, CDR2 FQNEAQ, per germline (reference sequence). CDR3 bases: TGTGCCAGCAGCCCTAGTAGCTGGGAGCTGTTTTTT. Translation gives CASSPSSWELFF.

V gene TRBV12-3 or TRBV12-4 combines with J gene TRBJ2-3; a weak D match, TRBD2 (6 bases). This CDR3 spans 13 amino acids. The germline V and J ends were trimmed by 8 bases and 3 bases, with 12 bases remaining between them. The CDR3 coding sequence is TGTGCCAGCTGTCCTAGCGTAACAGATACGCAGTATTTT. This gives the protein CASCPSVTDTQYF.

The rearrangement joins TRBV27 to TRBJ2-1, with 7 bases lining up with TRBD2. CDR3 length: 14 residues. Losses at the gene ends were 5 bases for V and 2 bases for J; bases not matched to a gene: 3. CDR1 and CDR2 from the germline V gene are MNHEY and SMNVEV (reference sequence). CDR3 region: CASSRDYPYNEQFF. The CDR3 DNA reads as TGTGCCAGCAGTCGGGACTACCCCTACAATGAGCAGTTCTTC.

The V gene is TRBV5-1, the J gene TRBJ2-1; 8 bases match TRBD2. This CDR3 is built from 15 residues. V was clipped by 2 bases and J by 2 bases; unmatched bases: 3. Per the germline V gene, CDR1 is SGHRS and CDR2 is YFSETQ. CDR3 bases: TGCGCCAGCAGCTTCACAGCGGGGGCCTACAATGAGCAGTTCTTC. Its protein is CASSFTAGAYNEQFF.

This clone was detected only once. This chain joins TRBV4-2 and TRBJ1-2; 8 bases are shared with TRBD1. With 5 bases clipped from V and 6 bases from J, the junction kept 8 bases outside the gene matches. Germline CDR1 reads LGHNA; CDR2 reads YNFKEQ. The CDR3 has 14 amino acids. The CDR3 nucleotides are TGTGCCAGCAGCTTTCGCAGGGGGCGGGATGGCTACACCTTC. It yields the protein CASSFRRGRDGYTF.

This chain joins TRBV7-2 and TRBJ1-2; 10 bases are shared with TRBD1. This CDR3 has 16 residues. The J segment lost 1 base and the V segment lost 5 bases, leaving 7 bases of the junction unmatched. In germline, CDR1 is SGHTA, CDR2 FQGNSA. In nucleotides, the CDR3 is TGTGCCAGCAGCCCAGCCCGGGACAGGGGTAACTATGGCTACACCTTC. Amino acids: CASSPARDRGNYGYTF.

This chain joins TRBV28 and TRBJ2-7; TRBD2 aligns across 7 bases. Germline values: CDR1 MDHEN, CDR2 SYDVKM. This CDR3 comprises 13 residues. The ends lost 7 bases at V and 2 bases at J; junction bases unmatched: 5. CDR3 DNA sequence: TGTGCCAGCATAGCGGGCGCAACCTACGAGCAGTACTTC. Protein: CASIAGATYEQYF.